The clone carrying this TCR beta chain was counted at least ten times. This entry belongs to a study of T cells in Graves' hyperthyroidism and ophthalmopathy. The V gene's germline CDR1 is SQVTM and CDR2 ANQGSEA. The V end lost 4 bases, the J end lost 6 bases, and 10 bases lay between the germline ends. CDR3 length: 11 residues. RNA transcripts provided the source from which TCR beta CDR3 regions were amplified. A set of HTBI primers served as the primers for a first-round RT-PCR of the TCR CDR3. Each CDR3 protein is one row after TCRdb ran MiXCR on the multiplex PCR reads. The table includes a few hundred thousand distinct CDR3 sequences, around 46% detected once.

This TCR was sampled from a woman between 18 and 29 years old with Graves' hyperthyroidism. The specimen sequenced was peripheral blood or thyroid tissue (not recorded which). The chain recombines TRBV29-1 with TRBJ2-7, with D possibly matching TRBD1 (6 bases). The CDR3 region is CSVAGTSEQYF. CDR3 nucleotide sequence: TGCAGCGTTGCCGGGACAAGCGAGCAGTACTTC.